What follows are 18 T cell receptor beta chains derived from one specimen sequenced in a study of T cell responses to AZD1222 COVID-19 vaccine (dated by TCRdb to the early 2020s). Library preparation used the immunoSEQ multiplex PCR assay. Imported from immuneACCESS, the table was reduced by TCRdb to in-frame sequences with V and J called. These copies leave out some clones; in studies compared against another copy, an unresolved V gene accounts for under half, and the cause of the remainder is not known. The sample data list some 86,000 clones, and around 73% of these were observed just once. The top ten hold around 20% of the sample. Explained via the paper, the time point label denotes: baseline before first vaccination. The starting material was peripheral blood, obtained on day 0 of AZD1222 vaccination. These TCRs come from an adult in good health.

This clone was detected a few times. The genes are TRBV30 and TRBJ2-5; 8 positions agree with TRBD2. Per the germline V gene, CDR1 is GTSNPN and CDR2 is SVGIG (reference sequence). The CDR3 consists of 15 residues. Unmatched junction bases numbered 13, after V lost 0 bases and J lost 10 bases. CDR3 nucleotides: TGTGCCTGGAGTGTACAATACAGCCCGGGGGGGGACCAGTACTTC. Residues: CAWSVQYSPGGDQYF.

The gene calls are TRBV5-1 and TRBJ2-2, with 10 bases matching TRBD1. CDR1 is SGHRS and CDR2 is YFSETQ in the germline V gene. Trimming cost V 7 bases and J 3 bases; bases outside gene matches: 21. The CDR3 contains 20 residues. CDR3 sequence (DNA): TGCGCCAGCTGGACAGGGGGGCCTAGGGGCCTCCTTGGGGACACCGGGGAGCTGTTTTTT. This sequence encodes CASWTGGPRGLLGDTGELFF.

The chain carries TRBV2 and TRBJ2-1, with TRBD2 matching over 10 bases. This CDR3 region has 17 residues. Trimming removed 4 bases from V and 5 bases from J; junction bases left unmatched: 11. Germline V gene lookup returns CDR1 SNHLY and CDR2 FYNNEI. In DNA, the CDR3 is TGTGCCAGCAGTGTAGAACTAGCGGGACTTGGGCACAATGAGCAGTTCTTC. It translates to CASSVELAGLGHNEQFF.

This sequence joins TRBV29-1 and TRBJ2-7, with 8 bases aligning to TRBD1. V lost 6 bases, J lost 2 bases, and 6 bases stayed unmatched. From germline, CDR1 is SQVTM and CDR2 ANQGSEA. The CDR3 is made up of 13 amino acids. DNA for the CDR3: TGCAGCGTGTTGGACAGGGAAACCTACGAGCAGTACTTC. This encodes CSVLDRETYEQYF.

The V and J genes are TRBV19 and TRBJ1-2; tentative D call: TRBD1 (5 bases). Germline V CDR1 and CDR2: LNHDA, SQIVND (reference sequence). Trimming took 5 bases from V and 8 from J, leaving 21 bases between them. This CDR3 region has 15 residues. CDR3 protein: CASSPQAGTLKGYTF. Here the CDR3 DNA reads TGTGCCAGTAGTCCTCAGGCGGGGACGCTCAAGGGCTACACCTTC.

The CDR3 is CASTHSTGGQDGYTF. The CDR3 DNA is TGTGCCAGCACCCACTCGACCGGGGGCCAGGATGGCTACACCTTC. The chain employs TRBV6-5 and TRBJ1-2; TRBD1 might be the D (6 bases). Germline V CDR1 and CDR2: MNHEY, SVGAGI. The CDR3 loop spans 15 amino acids. V was pared by 7 bases and J by 6 bases, with 21 bases between.

The chain combines TRBV4-1 with TRBJ2-7; 8 bases line up with TRBD1. The CDR3 spans 17 residues. Losses at the gene ends were 0 bases for V and 1 base for J; bases not matched to a gene: 8. Germline V gene lookup returns CDR1 MGHRA and CDR2 YSYEKL. The CDR3 nucleotides are TGCGCCAGCAGCCAAGATAGGGCAGGGGGCGGGTCCTACGAGCAGTACTTC. Translation: CASSQDRAGGGSYEQYF.

The J gene is TRBJ2-1, the V gene TRBV10-2, with D maybe TRBD1 (5 bases). V was trimmed by 2 bases and J by 9 bases, leaving 8 bases between them. CDR1 is WSHSY and CDR2 is SAAADI in the germline V gene. The CDR3 consists of 12 residues. The DNA of the CDR3 is TGCGCCAGCAGTGAGGGTAGGGGTGAGCAGTTCTTC. This gives the protein CASSEGRGEQFF.

V and J are TRBV7-8 and TRBJ2-1; D unresolved. Germline V gene data show CDR1 as SGHVS and CDR2 as FQNEAQ. This CDR3 region has 13 residues. Trimming shortened V by 0 bases and J by 10 bases, and 10 bases separated the two germline ends. The CDR3 loop reads CASSLALPREQFF. For the CDR3, the DNA is TGTGCCAGCAGCTTAGCACTCCCGAGGGAGCAGTTCTTC.

In its sample, this clone ranks as medium-sized (0.01 to 0.1%). The gene calls are TRBV9 and TRBJ2-1; D possibly uses TRBD1 or TRBD2 (6 bases each). Germline V gives CDR1 SGDLS, CDR2 YYNGEE. Trimming shortened V by 2 bases and J by 2 bases, and 17 bases separated the two germline ends. The CDR3 has 17 residues. CDR3 amino acids: CASSVGPSGGTYNEQFF. The CDR3 nucleotides read TGTGCCAGCAGCGTGGGCCCATCCGGGGGCACCTACAATGAGCAGTTCTTC.

The J gene is TRBJ2-1, the V gene TRBV7-2, with 10 bases lining up with TRBD2. This CDR3 comprises 16 residues. J lost 2 bases, V lost 5 bases, and 6 bases had no gene match. The V gene's germline CDR1 is SGHTA and CDR2 FQGNSA. The CDR3 region is CASSKQAGGPYNEQFF. The CDR3 coding sequence is TGTGCCAGCAGCAAGCAAGCGGGAGGGCCCTACAATGAGCAGTTCTTC.

This clone is classed as medium-sized. This sequence joins TRBV28 and TRBJ1-3, with a tentative D call TRBD1 (5 bases). The V gene's germline CDR1 is MDHEN and CDR2 SYDVKM. V lost 2 bases and J lost 0, with 8 bases in between. The CDR3 is made up of 15 amino acids. The CDR3 region has the DNA TGTGCCAGCAGTTTAAGGGGAACCTCTGGAAACACCATATATTTT. This translates into CASSLRGTSGNTIYF.

The V call is TRBV7-9, the J call TRBJ2-5; TRBD2 might be the D (6 bases). Trimming shortened V by 0 bases and J by 4 bases, and 9 bases separated the two germline ends. There are 14 residues in the CDR3. CDR1 SEHNR and CDR2 FQNEAQ come from the germline V gene (reference sequence). The chain's CDR3 is CASSLAMGGETQYF. CDR3 nucleotide sequence: TGTGCCAGCAGCTTAGCGATGGGGGGAGAGACCCAGTACTTC.

This chain joins TRBV29-1 and TRBJ2-1, with 14 nucleotides matching TRBD2. Germline V CDR1 and CDR2: SQVTM, ANQGSEA. This CDR3 is built from 16 residues. J was trimmed by 4 bases and V by 6 bases; bases with no gene match: 8. DNA for the CDR3: TGCAGCGTGGGGGGACTAGCGGGAGTTCTATACAATGAGCAGTTCTTC. This codes for CSVGGLAGVLYNEQFF.

The chain is built from TRBV20-1 and TRBJ2-7, with a weak D call TRBD2 (6 bases). This CDR3 region has 14 residues. The V gene's germline CDR1 is DFQATT and CDR2 SNEGSKA (reference sequence). V was cut by 3 bases and J by 1 base, with 13 bases left in between. CDR3 bases: TGCAGTGCTAGTCCTGGGAGCGGGTCCTACGAGCAGTACTTC. It specifies CSASPGSGSYEQYF.

This chain uses TRBV15 with TRBJ2-1, with TRBD2 matching 9 bases. Germline V gene lookup returns CDR1 LNHNV and CDR2 YYDKDF (reference sequence). With 5 bases clipped from V and 9 bases from J, the junction kept 14 bases outside the gene matches. This CDR3 region has 16 residues. CDR3 coding DNA: TGTGCCACCAGCCCGCAGCTAGCGGGGATAGTGTTTGAGCAGTTCTTC. Residues: CATSPQLAGIVFEQFF.

This chain joins TRBV19 and TRBJ1-2; D unclear. Germline V lookup: CDR1 LNHDA, CDR2 SQIVND (reference sequence). Between the trimmed V and J ends, which lost 3 bases and 2 bases, there was a span of 7 bases. The CDR3 loop spans 13 amino acids. The CDR3 reads CASSMWQNYGYTF. The DNA of the CDR3 is TGTGCCAGTAGTATGTGGCAGAACTATGGCTACACCTTC.

This chain joins TRBV29-1 and TRBJ2-1; TRBD1 matches at 8 bases. The V gene end was trimmed by 5 bases and the J gene end by 2 bases; junction bases not matched to a gene: 5. CDR1 SQVTM and CDR2 ANQGSEA come from the germline V gene. The CDR3 has 14 residues. This chain's CDR3 is CSVRDRIPYNEQFF. CDR3 DNA: TGCAGCGTTCGGGACAGGATTCCCTACAATGAGCAGTTCTTC.